A single sample gave rise to the 28 T cell receptor beta chains below, sequenced in a study of blood T cell repertoires in COVID-19. Clones were sequenced by immunoSEQ multiplex PCR, and TCRdb holds only the in-frame ones, with some missing. The sample holds hundreds of thousands of clones, 70% to 90% seen once. Specimen: PBMCs or T cells enriched from blood (not recorded which). The receptors originated from a woman in her 30s who had recovered from COVID-19.

The J gene is TRBJ2-4, the V gene TRBV7-2; possible D gene TRBD2, 5 bases. The CDR3 sequence is 14 residues long. V gave up 1 base and J gave up 3 bases, with 7 bases separating them. Germline V gives CDR1 SGHTA, CDR2 FQGNSA. Here the CDR3 reads CASSLDRGKNIQYF. The DNA of the CDR3 is TGTGCCAGCAGCTTAGACCGGGGCAAAAACATTCAGTACTTC. The full variable domain, rest sourced from reference TRBV7-2 and TRBJ2-4, is GAGVSQSPSNKVTEKGKDVELRCDPISGHTALYWYRQSLGQGLEFLIYFQGNSAPDKSGLPSDRFSAERTGGSVSTLTIQRTQQEDSAVYLCASSLDRGKNIQYFGAGTRLSVL.

The genes are TRBV15 and TRBJ2-1; 9 bases align to TRBD2. Looked up from germline, CDR1 is LNHNV and CDR2 is YYDKDF (reference sequence). With 0 bases clipped from V and 3 bases from J, the junction kept 9 bases outside the gene matches. The CDR3 runs to 18 residues. CDR3 sequence: CATSRDPQRGEIYNEQFF. The CDR3 nucleotides are TGTGCCACCAGCAGAGATCCCCAGCGGGGGGAAATCTACAATGAGCAGTTCTTC.

This clone was counted a single time. The chain recombines TRBV6-1 with TRBJ2-1; D may be TRBD2 (6 bases). V lost 0 bases to trimming and J lost 6 bases, with 12 bases between them. The CDR3 is 15 amino acids. CDR1 and CDR2 (germline): MNHNS, SASEGT. Written as DNA, the CDR3 is TGTGCCAGCAGTGAAGCGCCTAGCGTTTTCAATGAGCAGTTCTTC. Protein sequence: CASSEAPSVFNEQFF.

This clone occurred once. The V gene is TRBV28, the J gene TRBJ1-1; the D is unclear. Per germline, CDR1 MDHEN and CDR2 SYDVKM. This CDR3 region has 13 residues. V was pared by 6 bases and J by 7 bases, with 15 bases between. CDR3 sequence reads: CASRGGQKIEAFF. The CDR3 DNA sequence: TGTGCCAGCAGGGGCGGGCAGAAGATTGAAGCTTTCTTT.

The genes are TRBV5-1 and TRBJ2-7, with unresolved D. V lost 0 bases and J 3 bases, leaving 16 bases between the germline ends. The CDR3 covers 16 residues. CDR1 is SGHRS, CDR2 YFSETQ, per germline. DNA for the CDR3: TGCGCCAGCAGCTTGGTTCGCACCTCTGCGGACTACGAGCAGTACTTC. Translated: CASSLVRTSADYEQYF.

V gene TRBV18 combines with J gene TRBJ2-1, with 7 bases aligning to TRBD2. V was pared by 0 bases and J by 4 bases, with 3 bases of the junction left unmatched. Germline lookup yields CDR1 KGHSH and CDR2 LQKENI. The length of the CDR3 is 15 residues. In DNA, the CDR3 is TGTGCCAGCTCACCACCGTGGGAGGGGTACAATGAGCAGTTCTTC. Residues: CASSPPWEGYNEQFF.

This rearrangement joins TRBV18 to TRBJ2-7; TRBD1 matches 7 bases. Germline CDR1 KGHSH, CDR2 LQKENI. The CDR3 loop spans 16 amino acids. V lost 3 bases to trimming and J lost 0 bases; unmatched junction nucleotides: 8. CDR3 sequence reads: CASSPKTGPLSYEQYF. Written as DNA, the CDR3 is TGTGCCAGCTCACCTAAGACAGGGCCCCTCTCCTACGAGCAGTACTTC.

The genes are TRBV19 and TRBJ1-1; D might be TRBD1 (5 bases). CDR1 LNHDA and CDR2 SQIVND come from the germline V gene (reference sequence). V shed 4 bases and J shed 1 base, with 19 bases lying between them. The CDR3 has 17 residues. The CDR3 region has the DNA TGTGCCAGTAGTAGTGGCTACGACAGTGGAGAGAACACTGAAGCTTTCTTT. Translated: CASSSGYDSGENTEAFF.

This chain links TRBV28 with TRBJ2-2; 9 bases line up with TRBD2. Germline V CDR1 and CDR2: MDHEN, SYDVKM. V lost 6 bases, J lost 6 bases, and 17 bases stayed unmatched. The CDR3 has 18 amino acids. The CDR3 spells CASSLHGGRAQCPGELFF. CDR3 coding DNA: TGTGCCAGCAGCCTCCATGGCGGGAGGGCCCAGTGTCCCGGGGAGCTGTTTTTT.

This clone turned up a few times. The V gene is TRBV7-2, the J gene TRBJ1-4; D is perhaps TRBD1 (5 bases). CDR1 and CDR2 from the germline V gene are SGHTA and FQGNSA. This CDR3 has 15 residues. V lost 5 bases, J lost 8 bases, and 18 bases lay in between. CDR3 in amino acids: CASSGLGIGAEKLFF. CDR3 sequence (DNA): TGTGCCAGCAGCGGCCTTGGAATAGGGGCCGAAAAACTGTTTTTT.

Remarks on this clone: The sample contains more than one DNA sequence encoding this CDR3. The chain is built from TRBV30 and TRBJ1-5; 7 bases line up with TRBD1. This CDR3 region has 13 residues. The germline CDR1 and CDR2 sequences are GTSNPN and SVGIG (reference sequence). The ends lost 1 base at V and 6 bases at J; junction bases unmatched: 3. CDR3 loop: CAWSGQGTQPQHF. The CDR3 DNA is TGTGCCTGGAGTGGACAGGGCACTCAGCCCCAGCATTTT.

This clone came up once. This CDR3 is CASSLRGGGNTGELFF. The CDR3 DNA sequence: TGCGCCAGCAGCCTCCGGGGAGGGGGGAACACCGGGGAGCTGTTTTTT. The chain couples TRBV5-1 to TRBJ2-2, with a possible D match to TRBD2 (7 bases). The V end was cut by 4 bases, the J end by 1 base, with 14 bases between. Germline loops: CDR1 SGHRS, CDR2 YFSETQ. This CDR3 contains 16 residues.

This sequence joins TRBV5-1 and TRBJ1-4; D is possibly TRBD1 (6 bases). V shed 3 bases and J shed 8 bases, with 14 bases lying between them. This CDR3 has 14 amino acids. Germline V gene sequence: CDR1 SGHRS, CDR2 YFSETQ. The CDR3 loop reads CASSSTRGSEKLFF. CDR3 in DNA: TGCGCCAGCAGCTCAACTAGGGGGAGCGAAAAACTGTTTTTT.

V usage is TRBV3-1 (or the pseudogene TRBV3-2) and J usage is TRBJ1-5, with D hard to call. The CDR3 is 15 amino acids. The germline V and J ends were trimmed by 0 bases and 4 bases, with 10 bases remaining between them. The germline V gene encodes CDR1 LGHDT and CDR2 YNNKEL (reference sequence). The CDR3 is CASSQDLQPNQPQHF. Here the CDR3 DNA reads TGTGCCAGCAGCCAAGATTTACAGCCTAATCAGCCCCAGCATTTT.

This clone is a singleton in its sample. The genes are TRBV11-3 and TRBJ1-2; 7 bases are shared with TRBD1. Germline lookup yields CDR1 SGHNT and CDR2 YENEEA. Losses at the gene ends were 5 bases for V and 7 bases for J; bases not matched to a gene: 4. The CDR3 is made up of 12 amino acids. CDR3 amino acids: CASSPTGLGYTF. The CDR3 region has the DNA TGTGCCAGCAGCCCGACAGGGCTTGGCTACACCTTC.

This rearrangement joins TRBV5-1 to TRBJ2-5; 8 bases align to TRBD1. The V gene's germline CDR1 is SGHRS and CDR2 YFSETQ. V trimming: 1 base; J trimming: 5 bases; junction bases outside the gene matches: 16. CDR3 size: 18 residues. The CDR3 sequence is CASSLKGTPGGAGETQYF. CDR3 in DNA: TGCGCCAGCAGCTTGAAAGGTACCCCAGGGGGCGCGGGGGAGACCCAGTACTTC.

This chain uses TRBV3-1 (or the pseudogene TRBV3-2) with TRBJ2-7; TRBD2 aligns across 7 bases. The CDR3 loop spans 14 amino acids. The germline gives CDR1 LGHDT, CDR2 YNNKEL (reference sequence). The V gene end was trimmed by 4 bases and the J gene end by 6 bases; junction bases not matched to a gene: 9. The chain's CDR3 is CASSLVGGEGEQYF. CDR3 bases: TGTGCCAGCAGCCTGGTCGGAGGGGAGGGCGAGCAGTACTTC.

This CDR3 reads CASTPDTYNYGYTF. CDR3 nucleotide sequence: TGTGCCAGCACCCCCGACACCTACAACTATGGCTACACCTTC. The chain employs TRBV6-2 or TRBV6-3 and TRBJ1-2; no firm D call. Deletions cut 7 bases from V and 2 bases from J, with 14 bases between. This CDR3 is 14 amino acids long. Germline CDR1 MNHEY, CDR2 SVGEGT.

CDR3 bases: TGTGCCAGCAGCCCTACTTTCCTCGGGGGTGACACTGAAGCTTTCTTT. Translating it yields CASSPTFLGGDTEAFF. The chain links TRBV6-2 or TRBV6-3 to TRBJ1-1; the D gene is possibly TRBD1 (5 bases). The CDR3 sequence is 16 residues long. Germline loops: CDR1 MNHEY, CDR2 SVGEGT. Trimming cost V 6 bases and J 3 bases, with 20 bases left between them.

On this clone: The junction differs from germline at one of its ends, possibly a read error. The chain carries TRBV19 and TRBJ2-7; D unresolved. Per germline, CDR1 LNHDA and CDR2 SQIVND (reference sequence). This CDR3 is 12 amino acids long. The CDR3 is CASGISPYEQYF. In DNA, the CDR3 is TGTGCCAGTGGTATTAGTCCCTACGAGCAGTACTTC.

Written as DNA, the CDR3 is TGCGCCAGCAGCTTGCTGGAGCTTGGGGCCAACGTCCTGACTTTC. The encoded protein is CASSLLELGANVLTF. The gene calls are TRBV5-1 and TRBJ2-6; the D is unclear. V was shortened by 1 base and J by 3 bases, with 8 bases between the two germline ends. CDR1 and CDR2 from the germline V gene are SGHRS and YFSETQ. This CDR3 contains 15 residues.

This chain joins TRBV11-2 and TRBJ2-7; the match to TRBD2 covers 7 bases. V trimming: 4 bases; J trimming: 0 bases; junction bases outside the gene matches: 6. The germline CDR1 and CDR2 sequences are SGHAT and FQNNGV. The CDR3 totals 15 residues. CDR3 amino acids: CASSWDRGDSYEQYF. CDR3 coding DNA: TGTGCCAGCAGCTGGGATCGGGGGGACTCCTACGAGCAGTACTTC.

CDR3 residues: CASSSGGSNEKLFF. The DNA of the CDR3 is TGTGCCAGCAGCTCGGGAGGCAGTAATGAAAAACTGTTTTTT. The chain joins TRBV13 to TRBJ1-4; D not certain. CDR1 is PRHDT and CDR2 is FYEKMQ in the germline V gene (reference sequence). Trimming pared 4 bases from V and 4 bases from J, leaving 10 bases between. This CDR3 is 14 amino acids long.

This clone was seen more than once but under ten times. The rearrangement joins TRBV2 to TRBJ1-5; weak D call: TRBD1 (6 bases). The CDR3 is 18 amino acids. Trimming removed 3 bases from V and 0 bases from J, with 18 bases in between. Germline loops: CDR1 SNHLY, CDR2 FYNNEI. CDR3 amino acids: CASSDPINREVSNQPQHF. The CDR3 region has the DNA TGTGCCAGCAGTGACCCCATTAACAGGGAAGTTAGCAATCAGCCCCAGCATTTT.

The J gene is TRBJ2-5, the V gene TRBV5-1; no firm D call. This CDR3 is built from 17 residues. V lost 4 bases and J lost 1, with 20 bases in between. CDR1 and CDR2 (germline): SGHRS, YFSETQ. CDR3 loop: CASSRNFAGEAQETQYF. CDR3 in DNA: TGCGCCAGCAGCCGTAATTTCGCAGGTGAAGCCCAAGAGACCCAGTACTTC.

V gene TRBV7-9 combines with J gene TRBJ2-3; the D is unclear. V lost 6 bases and J lost 6, with 10 bases in between. The germline CDR1 and CDR2 sequences are SEHNR and FQNEAQ (reference sequence). The CDR3 runs to 12 residues. The CDR3 DNA reads as TGTGCCAGCAGATCGAGGTGGGATACGCAGTATTTT. It yields the protein CASRSRWDTQYF. The variable domain in full, completed from reference TRBV7-9 and TRBJ2-3, reads DTGVSQNPRHKITKRGQNVTFRCDPISEHNRLYWYRQTLGQGPEFLTYFQNEAQLEKSRLLSDRFSAERPKGSFSTLEIQRTEQGDSAMYLCASRSRWDTQYFGPGTRLTVL.

This chain links TRBV5-1 with TRBJ2-3; 7 bases are shared with TRBD1. Germline loops: CDR1 SGHRS, CDR2 YFSETQ. The junction had 13 bases not matched to a gene; V was cut back by 4 bases and J by 2 bases. The CDR3 extends over 17 amino acids. The CDR3 DNA is TGCGCCAGCAGCACCCTGATAACGGGACAGTTCACAGATACGCAGTATTTT. Translation: CASSTLITGQFTDTQYF.

The chain uses TRBV6-1 and TRBJ2-2, with 7 bases that match TRBD2. The germline gives CDR1 MNHNS, CDR2 SASEGT. V dropped 2 bases and J dropped 7; count of bases not matched to a gene: 10. The CDR3 is made up of 16 amino acids. The CDR3 loop is CASSERRAGDNGELFF. The CDR3 DNA follows: TGTGCCAGCAGTGAACGGCGGGCGGGGGATAACGGGGAGCTGTTTTTT.